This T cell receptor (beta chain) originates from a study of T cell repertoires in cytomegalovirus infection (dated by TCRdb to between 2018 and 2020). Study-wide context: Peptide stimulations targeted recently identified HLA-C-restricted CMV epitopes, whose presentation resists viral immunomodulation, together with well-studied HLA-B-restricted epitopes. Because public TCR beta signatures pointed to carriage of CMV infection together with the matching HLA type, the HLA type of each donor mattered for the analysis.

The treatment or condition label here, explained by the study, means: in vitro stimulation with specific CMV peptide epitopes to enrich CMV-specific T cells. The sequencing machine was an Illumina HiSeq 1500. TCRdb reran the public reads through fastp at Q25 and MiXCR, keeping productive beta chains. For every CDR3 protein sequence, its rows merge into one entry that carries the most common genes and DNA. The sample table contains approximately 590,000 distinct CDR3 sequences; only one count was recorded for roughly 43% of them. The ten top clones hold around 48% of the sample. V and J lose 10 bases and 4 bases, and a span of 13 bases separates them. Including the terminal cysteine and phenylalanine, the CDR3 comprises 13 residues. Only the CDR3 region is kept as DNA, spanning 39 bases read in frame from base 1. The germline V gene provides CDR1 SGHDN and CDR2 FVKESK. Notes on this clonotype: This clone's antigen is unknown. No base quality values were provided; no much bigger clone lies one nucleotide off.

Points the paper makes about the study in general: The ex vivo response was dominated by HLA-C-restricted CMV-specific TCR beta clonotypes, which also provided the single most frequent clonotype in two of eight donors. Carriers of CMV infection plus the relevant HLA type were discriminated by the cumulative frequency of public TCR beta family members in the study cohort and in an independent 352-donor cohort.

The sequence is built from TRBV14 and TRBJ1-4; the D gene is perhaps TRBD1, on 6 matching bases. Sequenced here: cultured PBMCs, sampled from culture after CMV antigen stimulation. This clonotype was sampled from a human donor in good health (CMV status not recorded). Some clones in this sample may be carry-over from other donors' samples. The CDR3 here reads CAKQTGDNEKLFF. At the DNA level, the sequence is TGTGCCAAGCAGACAGGCGATAATGAAAAACTGTTTTTT.